Listed below are T cell receptor beta chains from one sample, sequenced in a study of blood T cell repertoires in COVID-19. This table comes from immunoSEQ multiplex PCR, and its TCRdb copy is limited to in-frame clones, with some not included. This table holds 150,000 to 200,000 clones, approximately 80% found once. The material sequenced was peripheral blood. These receptors all come from a woman aged 40 to 50 with COVID-19, enrolled during active disease. Each CDR3 is given with its conserved first and last residue. The order of the fields is D gene, J gene, V gene, clone size, CDR3 DNA, CDR3 protein. D genes are given only for firm matches. Size tells how often a clone was seen (once, few, many) or the class of an expanded clone, and some rows leave it out.

D gene: .
J gene: TRBJ1-2
V gene: TRBV10-3
clone size: .
CDR3 DNA: TGTGCCATCAGCCCTAGTGGGGTTACTAGTGGCTACACCTTC
CDR3 protein: CAISPSGVTSGYTF

D gene: .
J gene: TRBJ2-1
V gene: TRBV15
clone size: .
CDR3 DNA: TGTGCCACCAGCAGAGGACAGGAAGGGGAGCAGTTCTTC
CDR3 protein: CATSRGQEGEQFF

D gene: TRBD2
J gene: TRBJ2-7
V gene: TRBV29-1
clone size: .
CDR3 DNA: TGCAGCGTTGAAAGAAGAGGTACTAGCGGGAACGAGCAGTACTTC
CDR3 protein: CSVERRGTSGNEQYF

D gene: .
J gene: TRBJ1-5
V gene: TRBV27
clone size: few
CDR3 DNA: TGTGCCAGCAGTTTAGGGGGGACGCAGCCCCAGCATTTT
CDR3 protein: CASSLGGTQPQHF

D gene: .
J gene: TRBJ1-1
V gene: TRBV14
clone size: .
CDR3 DNA: TGTGCCAGCAGCCCGTTGGGAGGACGGAACACTGAAGCTTTCTTT
CDR3 protein: CASSPLGGRNTEAFF

D gene: TRBD1
J gene: TRBJ2-5
V gene: TRBV15
clone size: .
CDR3 DNA: TGTGCCACCAGCAGAGGGTGGACAGGACAAGAGACCCAGTACTTC
CDR3 protein: CATSRGWTGQETQYF

D gene: .
J gene: TRBJ2-7
V gene: TRBV2
clone size: .
CDR3 DNA: TGTGCCAGCAGTGAGATAGGGGATCCCCCCCACTCCTACGAGCAGTACTTC
CDR3 protein: CASSEIGDPPHSYEQYF

D gene: .
J gene: TRBJ1-2
V gene: TRBV3-1/TRBV3-2
clone size: .
CDR3 DNA: TGTGCCAGCAGCCAAGCAGGGTGGGTCTATGGCTACACCTTC
CDR3 protein: CASSQAGWVYGYTF

D gene: TRBD1
J gene: TRBJ1-5
V gene: TRBV19
clone size: .
CDR3 DNA: TGTGCCAGTAGTCAAACCGGGACAGGGGTTCAGCCCCAGCATTTT
CDR3 protein: CASSQTGTGVQPQHF

D gene: .
J gene: TRBJ2-6
V gene: TRBV5-6
clone size: .
CDR3 DNA: TGTGCCAGCAGCCCGCCGGCGGGACCGCGCTCTGGGGCCAACGTCCTGACTTTC
CDR3 protein: CASSPPAGPRSGANVLTF

D gene: .
J gene: TRBJ2-5
V gene: TRBV28
clone size: .
CDR3 DNA: TGTGCCAGCAGTTTCGACAGAATTCAAGAGACCCAGTACTTC
CDR3 protein: CASSFDRIQETQYF

D gene: .
J gene: TRBJ1-2
V gene: TRBV29-1
clone size: .
CDR3 DNA: TGCAGCGTTGGGCAGGGGTCCTATGGCTACACCTTC
CDR3 protein: CSVGQGSYGYTF

D gene: .
J gene: TRBJ1-6
V gene: TRBV7-9
clone size: .
CDR3 DNA: TGTGCCAGCAGCCTCAGTTCTCACGATTCACCCCTCCACTTT
CDR3 protein: CASSLSSHDSPLHF

D gene: .
J gene: TRBJ1-6
V gene: TRBV5-8
clone size: many
CDR3 DNA: TGTGCCAGCAGCCGCGAACAGGGCTCCTATAATTCACCCCTCCACTTT
CDR3 protein: CASSREQGSYNSPLHF

D gene: .
J gene: TRBJ1-5
V gene: TRBV5-4
clone size: .
CDR3 DNA: TGTGCCAGCAGCTTGGGGGGGAGGCAGCCCCAGCATTTT
CDR3 protein: CASSLGGRQPQHF

D gene: .
J gene: TRBJ1-1
V gene: TRBV2
clone size: few
CDR3 DNA: TGTGCCAGCAGTGAGGGACCGGGGGGGCTCACTGAAGCTTTCTTT
CDR3 protein: CASSEGPGGLTEAFF